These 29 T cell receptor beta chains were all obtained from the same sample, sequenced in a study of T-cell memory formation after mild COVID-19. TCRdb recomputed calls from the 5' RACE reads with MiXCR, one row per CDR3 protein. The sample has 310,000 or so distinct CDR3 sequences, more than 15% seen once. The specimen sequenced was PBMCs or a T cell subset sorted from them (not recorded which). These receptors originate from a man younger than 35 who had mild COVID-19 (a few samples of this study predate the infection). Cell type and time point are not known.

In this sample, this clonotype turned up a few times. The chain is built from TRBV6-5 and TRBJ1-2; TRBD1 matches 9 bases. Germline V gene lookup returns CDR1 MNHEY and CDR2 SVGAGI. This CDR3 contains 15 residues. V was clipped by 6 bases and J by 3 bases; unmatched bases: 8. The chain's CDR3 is CASRHRGRRDYGYTF. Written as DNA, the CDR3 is TGTGCCAGCAGGCACAGGGGGCGGCGCGACTATGGCTACACCTTC.

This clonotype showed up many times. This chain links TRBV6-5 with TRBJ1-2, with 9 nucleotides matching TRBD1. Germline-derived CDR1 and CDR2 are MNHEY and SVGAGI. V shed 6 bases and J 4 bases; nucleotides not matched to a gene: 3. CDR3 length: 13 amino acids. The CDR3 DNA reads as TGTGCCAGCAGGACGGACAGGGGCTATGGCTACACCTTC. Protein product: CASRTDRGYGYTF.

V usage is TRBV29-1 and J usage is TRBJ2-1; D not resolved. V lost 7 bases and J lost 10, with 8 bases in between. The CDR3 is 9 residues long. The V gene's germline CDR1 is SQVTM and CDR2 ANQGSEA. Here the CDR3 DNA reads TGCAGCGCCGGGTGGGAGCAGTTCTTC. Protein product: CSAGWEQFF.

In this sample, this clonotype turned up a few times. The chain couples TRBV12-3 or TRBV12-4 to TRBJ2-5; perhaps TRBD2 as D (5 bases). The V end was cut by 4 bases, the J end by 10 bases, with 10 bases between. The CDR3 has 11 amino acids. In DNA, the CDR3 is TGTGCCAGCAGTTCCGGGGTGTTCCAGTACTTC. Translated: CASSSGVFQYF.

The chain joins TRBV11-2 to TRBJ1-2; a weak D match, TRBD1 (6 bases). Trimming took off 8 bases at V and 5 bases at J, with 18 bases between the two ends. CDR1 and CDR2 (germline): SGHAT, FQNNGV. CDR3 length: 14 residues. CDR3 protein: CASSTADRGYGYTF. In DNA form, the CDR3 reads TGTGCCAGCTCAACGGCGGACAGAGGTTATGGCTACACCTTC.

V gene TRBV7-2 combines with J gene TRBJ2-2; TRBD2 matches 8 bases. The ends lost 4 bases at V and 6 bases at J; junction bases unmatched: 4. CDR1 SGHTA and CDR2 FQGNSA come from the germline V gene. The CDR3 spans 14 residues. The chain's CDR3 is CASSSVRGAGELFF. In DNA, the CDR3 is TGTGCCAGCAGCTCCGTGCGGGGGGCCGGGGAGCTGTTTTTT.

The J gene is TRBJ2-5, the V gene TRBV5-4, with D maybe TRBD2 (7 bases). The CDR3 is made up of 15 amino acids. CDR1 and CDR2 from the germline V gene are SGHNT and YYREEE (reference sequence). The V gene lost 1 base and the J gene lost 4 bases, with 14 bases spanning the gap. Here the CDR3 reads CASSLPGGMGETQYF. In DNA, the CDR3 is TGTGCCAGCAGCTTGCCGGGGGGCATGGGAGAGACCCAGTACTTC.

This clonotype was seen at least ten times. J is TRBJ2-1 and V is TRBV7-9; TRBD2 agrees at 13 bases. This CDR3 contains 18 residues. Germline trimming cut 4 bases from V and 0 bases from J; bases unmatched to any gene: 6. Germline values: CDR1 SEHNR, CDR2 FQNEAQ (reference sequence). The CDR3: CASSSGLAGRRSYNEQFF. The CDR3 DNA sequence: TGTGCCAGCAGCTCGGGACTAGCGGGGCGTCGCTCCTACAATGAGCAGTTCTTC.

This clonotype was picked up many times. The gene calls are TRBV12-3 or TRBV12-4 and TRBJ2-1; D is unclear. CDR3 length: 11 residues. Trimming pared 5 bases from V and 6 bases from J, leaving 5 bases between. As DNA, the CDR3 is TGTGCCAGCAGTCAATTCAATGAGCAGTTCTTC. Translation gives CASSQFNEQFF.

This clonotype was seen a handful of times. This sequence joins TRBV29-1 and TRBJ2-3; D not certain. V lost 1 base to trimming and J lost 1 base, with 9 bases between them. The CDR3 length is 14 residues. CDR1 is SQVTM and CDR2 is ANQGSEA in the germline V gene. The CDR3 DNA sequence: TGCAGCGTTGAAGGGAGCGATCGCACAGATACGCAGTATTTT. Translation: CSVEGSDRTDTQYF.

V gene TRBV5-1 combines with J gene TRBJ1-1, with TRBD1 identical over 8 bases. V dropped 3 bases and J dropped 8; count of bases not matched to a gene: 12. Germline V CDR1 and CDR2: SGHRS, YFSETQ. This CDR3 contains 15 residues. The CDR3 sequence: CASSWTTTGALEAFF. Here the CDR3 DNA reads TGCGCCAGCAGCTGGACAACGACAGGGGCGCTAGAAGCTTTCTTT.

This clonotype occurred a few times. As DNA, the CDR3 is TGTGCCAGCAGCGCCACAGGGGGCACTAAAAACATTCAGTACTTC. Translation gives CASSATGGTKNIQYF. The chain joins TRBV13 to TRBJ2-4, with 9 bases lining up with TRBD1. V was pared by 5 bases and J by 4 bases, with 6 bases of the junction left unmatched. The germline gives CDR1 PRHDT, CDR2 FYEKMQ (reference sequence). The CDR3 is made up of 15 amino acids.

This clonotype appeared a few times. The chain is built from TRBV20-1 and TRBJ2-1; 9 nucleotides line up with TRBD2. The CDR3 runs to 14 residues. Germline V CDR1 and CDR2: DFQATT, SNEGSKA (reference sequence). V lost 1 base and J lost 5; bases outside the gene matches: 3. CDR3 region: CSARASGANNEQFF. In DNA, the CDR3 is TGCAGTGCTAGAGCTAGCGGGGCGAACAATGAGCAGTTCTTC.

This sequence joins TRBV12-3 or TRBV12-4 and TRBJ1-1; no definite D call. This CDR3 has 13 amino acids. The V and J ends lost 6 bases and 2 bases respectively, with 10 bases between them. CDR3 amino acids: CASSQQLNTEAFF. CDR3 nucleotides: TGTGCCAGCAGCCAACAGTTAAACACTGAAGCTTTCTTT.

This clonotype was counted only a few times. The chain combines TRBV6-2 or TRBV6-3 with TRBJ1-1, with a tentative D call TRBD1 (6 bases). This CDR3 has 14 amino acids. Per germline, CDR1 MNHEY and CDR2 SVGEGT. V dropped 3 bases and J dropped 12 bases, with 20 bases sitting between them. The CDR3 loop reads CASSYPGGGLTTFF. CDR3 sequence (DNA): TGTGCCAGCAGTTATCCCGGAGGGGGGCTAACAACTTTCTTT.

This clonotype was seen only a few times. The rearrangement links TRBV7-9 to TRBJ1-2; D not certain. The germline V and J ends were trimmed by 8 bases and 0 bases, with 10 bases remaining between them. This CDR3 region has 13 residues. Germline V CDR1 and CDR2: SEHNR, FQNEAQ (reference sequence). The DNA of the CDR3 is TGTGCCAGCTCGACGGAAGCTAACTATGGCTACACCTTC. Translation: CASSTEANYGYTF. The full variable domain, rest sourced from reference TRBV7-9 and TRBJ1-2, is DTGVSQNPRHKITKRGQNVTFRCDPISEHNRLYWYRQTLGQGPEFLTYFQNEAQLEKSRLLSDRFSAERPKGSFSTLEIQRTEQGDSAMYLCASSTEANYGYTFGSGTRLTVV.

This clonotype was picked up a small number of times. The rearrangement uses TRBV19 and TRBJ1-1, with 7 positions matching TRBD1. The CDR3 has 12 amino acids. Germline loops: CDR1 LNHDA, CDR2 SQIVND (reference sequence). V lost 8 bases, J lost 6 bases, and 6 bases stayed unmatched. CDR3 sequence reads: CASGTDYAEAFF. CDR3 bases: TGTGCCAGTGGGACAGATTACGCTGAAGCTTTCTTT.

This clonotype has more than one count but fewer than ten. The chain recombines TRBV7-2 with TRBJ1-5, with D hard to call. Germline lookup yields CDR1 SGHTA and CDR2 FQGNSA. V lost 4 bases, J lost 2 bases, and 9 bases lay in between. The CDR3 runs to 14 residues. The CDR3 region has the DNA TGTGCCAGCAGCTCCCCGGTTGGCAATCAGCCCCAGCATTTT. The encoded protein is CASSSPVGNQPQHF.

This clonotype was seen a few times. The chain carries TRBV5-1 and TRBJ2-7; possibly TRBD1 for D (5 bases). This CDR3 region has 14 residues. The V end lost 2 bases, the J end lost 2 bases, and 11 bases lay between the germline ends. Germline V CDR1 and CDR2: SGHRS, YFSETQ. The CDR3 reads CASSFPGATYEQYF. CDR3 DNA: TGCGCCAGCAGCTTTCCTGGGGCCACCTACGAGCAGTACTTC.

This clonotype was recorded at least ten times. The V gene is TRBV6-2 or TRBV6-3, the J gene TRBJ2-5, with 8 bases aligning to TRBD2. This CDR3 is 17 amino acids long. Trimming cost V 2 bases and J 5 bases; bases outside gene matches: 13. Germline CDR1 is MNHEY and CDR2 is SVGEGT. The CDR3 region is CASSYRPWTSLGETQYF. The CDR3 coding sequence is TGTGCCAGCAGTTACCGACCTTGGACTAGCCTCGGGGAGACCCAGTACTTC.

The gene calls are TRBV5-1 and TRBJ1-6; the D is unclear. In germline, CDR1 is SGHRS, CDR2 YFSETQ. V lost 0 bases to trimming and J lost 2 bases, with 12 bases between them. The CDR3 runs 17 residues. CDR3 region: CASSLALGVTYNSPLHF. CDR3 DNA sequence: TGCGCCAGCAGCTTGGCCTTGGGTGTTACCTATAATTCACCCCTCCACTTT.

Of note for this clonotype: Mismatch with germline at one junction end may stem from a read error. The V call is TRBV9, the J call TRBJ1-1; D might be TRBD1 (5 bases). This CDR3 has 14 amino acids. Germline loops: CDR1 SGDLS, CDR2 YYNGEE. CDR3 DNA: TGTGCCAGCAGCGAAGGGACCGTGGAGTGGGGCTCAACTTTT. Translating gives CASSEGTVEWGSTF. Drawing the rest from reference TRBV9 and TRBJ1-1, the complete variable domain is DSGVTQTPKHLITATGQRVTLRCSPRSGDLSVYWYQQSLDQGLQFLIQYYNGEERAKGNILERFSAQQFPDLHSELNLSSLELGDSALYFCASSEGTVEWGSTFGQGTRLTVV.

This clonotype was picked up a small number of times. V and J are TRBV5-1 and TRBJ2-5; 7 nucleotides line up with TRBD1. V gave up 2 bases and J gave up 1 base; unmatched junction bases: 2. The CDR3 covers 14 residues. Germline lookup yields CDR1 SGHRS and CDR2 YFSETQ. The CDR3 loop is CASSFTGAQETQYF. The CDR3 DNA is TGCGCCAGCAGCTTTACAGGGGCCCAAGAGACCCAGTACTTC.

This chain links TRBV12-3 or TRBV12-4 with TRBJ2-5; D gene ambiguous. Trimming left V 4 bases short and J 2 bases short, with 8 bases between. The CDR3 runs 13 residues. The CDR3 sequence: CASSCGRQETQYF. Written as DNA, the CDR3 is TGTGCCAGCAGTTGTGGGCGGCAAGAGACCCAGTACTTC.

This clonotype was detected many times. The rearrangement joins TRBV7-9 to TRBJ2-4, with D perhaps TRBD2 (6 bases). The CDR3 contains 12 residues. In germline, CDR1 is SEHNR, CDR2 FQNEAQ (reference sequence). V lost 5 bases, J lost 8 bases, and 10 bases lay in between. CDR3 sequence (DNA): TGTGCCAGCAGCCTGTCGGGAGACATTCAGTACTTC. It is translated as CASSLSGDIQYF.

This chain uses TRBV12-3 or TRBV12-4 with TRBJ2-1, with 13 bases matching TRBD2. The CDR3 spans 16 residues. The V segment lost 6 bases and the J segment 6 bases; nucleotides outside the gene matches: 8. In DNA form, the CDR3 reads TGTGCCAGCAGCCCCGAACTAGCGGGGGGGCCCAATGAGCAGTTCTTC. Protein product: CASSPELAGGPNEQFF.

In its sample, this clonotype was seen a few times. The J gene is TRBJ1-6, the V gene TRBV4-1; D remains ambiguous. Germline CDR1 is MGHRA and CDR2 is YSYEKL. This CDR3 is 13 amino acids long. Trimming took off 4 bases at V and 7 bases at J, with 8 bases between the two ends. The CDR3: CASSLGWNSPLHF. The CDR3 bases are TGCGCCAGCAGCCTAGGTTGGAATTCACCCCTCCACTTT.

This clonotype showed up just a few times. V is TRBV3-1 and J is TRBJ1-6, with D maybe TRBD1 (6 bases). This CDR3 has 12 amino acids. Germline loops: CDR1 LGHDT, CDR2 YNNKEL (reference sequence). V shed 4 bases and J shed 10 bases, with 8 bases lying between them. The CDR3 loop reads CASSPGVSPLHF. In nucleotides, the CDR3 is TGTGCCAGCAGCCCAGGGGTCTCACCCCTCCACTTT.

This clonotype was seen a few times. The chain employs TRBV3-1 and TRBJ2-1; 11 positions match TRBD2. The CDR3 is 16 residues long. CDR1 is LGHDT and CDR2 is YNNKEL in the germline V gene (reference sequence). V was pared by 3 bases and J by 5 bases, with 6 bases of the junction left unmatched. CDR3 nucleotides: TGTGCCAGCAGCCATCTACTAGCGGGGGTACACAATGAGCAGTTCTTC. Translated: CASSHLLAGVHNEQFF.